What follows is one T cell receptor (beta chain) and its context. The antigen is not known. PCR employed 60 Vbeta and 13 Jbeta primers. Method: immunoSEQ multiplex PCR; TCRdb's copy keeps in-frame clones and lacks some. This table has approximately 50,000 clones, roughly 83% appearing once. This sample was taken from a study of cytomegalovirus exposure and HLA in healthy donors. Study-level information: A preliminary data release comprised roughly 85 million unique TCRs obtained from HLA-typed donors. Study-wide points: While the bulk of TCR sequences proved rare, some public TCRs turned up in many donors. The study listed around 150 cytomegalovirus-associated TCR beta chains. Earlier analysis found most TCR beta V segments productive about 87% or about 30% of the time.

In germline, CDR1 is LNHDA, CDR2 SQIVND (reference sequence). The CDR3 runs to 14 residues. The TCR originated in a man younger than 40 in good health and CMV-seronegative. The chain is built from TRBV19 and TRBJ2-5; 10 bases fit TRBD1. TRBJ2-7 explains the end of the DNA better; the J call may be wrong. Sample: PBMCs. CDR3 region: CASSDRGLSYEQYF. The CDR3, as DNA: TGTGCCAGTTCTGACAGGGGGCTTTCCTACGAGCAGTACTTC.